This T cell receptor (beta chain) was retrieved from a study of cytomegalovirus exposure and HLA in healthy donors. Germline-derived CDR1 and CDR2 are MNHNY and SVGAGI (reference sequence). The CDR3 totals 12 residues. Trimming left V 6 bases short and J 5 bases short, with 10 bases between. The PCR had 60 Vbeta and 13 Jbeta primers. Sequencing used immunoSEQ multiplex PCR; TCRdb keeps in-frame clones, though not all of them. The sample includes about 120,000 clones, about 80% seen only once; the top ten take approximately 8.8%. As concerns this clone: Its antigen is not known.

Study findings and constraints: Rates of TCR association differed by HLA locus in a later analysis, with DRB1 highest and HLA-C lowest. V- and J-gene trimming of TCR beta was linked (in a later analysis) to a missense DCLRE1C variant. Sequencing depth across donors, presence/absence analyses assumed, was roughly uniform.

The receptor was isolated from a female donor in good health and CMV-seropositive. The sample consisted of PBMCs. The rearrangement joins TRBV6-6 to TRBJ1-1, with a weak D call TRBD1 (5 bases). The CDR3 nucleotides read TGTGCCAGCAGGACGGGGGGTACTGAAGCTTTCTTT. It encodes CASRTGGTEAFF.